A single sample gave rise to the 9 T cell receptor beta chains below, sequenced in a study of OX40 agonist ivuxolimab in advanced cancers. This table comes from immunoSEQ multiplex PCR, and its TCRdb copy is limited to in-frame clones, with some not included. There are 85,000 to 100,000 clones in the sample; about 91% occur only once, and around 0.31% lies in the top ten. The sample consisted of CD4+ or CD8+ T cells sorted from blood, taken in a trial of the OX40 agonist ivuxolimab. These receptors all come from an adult with an advanced solid tumor such as melanoma, head and neck, liver or kidney cancer.

The V call is TRBV2, the J call TRBJ2-1; D uncertain. CDR3 length: 14 amino acids. V was cut by 6 bases and J by 8 bases, with 17 bases left in between. Germline lookup yields CDR1 SNHLY and CDR2 FYNNEI. This chain's CDR3 is CASSRVLIGDEQFF. The CDR3, as DNA: TGTGCCAGCAGCCGGGTCCTTATTGGGGATGAGCAGTTCTTC. The full variable domain, with the rest looked up from reference TRBV2 and TRBJ2-1, is EPEVTQTPSHQVTQMGQEVILRCVPISNHLYFYWYRQILGQKVEFLVSFYNNEISEKSEIFDDQFSVERPDGSNFTLKIRSTKLEDSAMYFCASSRVLIGDEQFFGPGTRLTVL.

J is TRBJ2-7 and V is TRBV7-2; D possibly corresponds to TRBD1 (5 bases). The length of the CDR3 is 13 residues. Between the trimmed V and J ends, which lost 6 bases and 3 bases, there was a span of 12 bases. Germline V gene lookup returns CDR1 SGHTA and CDR2 FQGNSA. This CDR3 is CASSSDTIYEQYF. The CDR3 DNA is TGTGCCAGCAGTTCGGACACGATCTACGAGCAGTACTTC.

The V and J genes are TRBV6-5 and TRBJ2-7; D remains unclear. The length of the CDR3 is 15 residues. Between the trimmed V and J ends, which lost 0 bases and 0 bases, there was a span of 9 bases. Germline V gene sequence: CDR1 MNHEY, CDR2 SVGAGI. The CDR3 loop is CASSYSAVSSYEQYF. In DNA, the CDR3 is TGTGCCAGCAGTTACTCAGCCGTAAGCTCCTACGAGCAGTACTTC.

As DNA, the CDR3 is TGCGCCAGCAGTCTTGACAGCTTTAATGAAAAACTGTTTTTT. Residues: CASSLDSFNEKLFF. The rearrangement joins TRBV4-3 to TRBJ1-4, with a weak D call TRBD1 (5 bases). The CDR3 sequence is 14 residues long. Looked up from germline, CDR1 is LGHNA and CDR2 is YSLEER. V was pared by 6 bases and J by 4 bases, with 12 bases between.

CDR3 sequence reads: CASSPGIEETQYF. Written as DNA, the CDR3 is TGTGCCAGCAGCCCCGGGATAGAAGAGACCCAGTACTTC. This chain joins TRBV11-1 and TRBJ2-5, with a possible D match to TRBD2 (5 bases). This CDR3 region has 13 residues. CDR1 SGHAT and CDR2 FQDESV come from the germline V gene (reference sequence). The ends were cut back, 5 bases at V and 3 bases at J, with 10 bases in the middle.

The chain employs TRBV1 and TRBJ2-3. TRBV1 is annotated as a pseudogene. The CDR3 sequence is 14 residues long. Here the CDR3 DNA reads TGCACCAGCAGCCAGAATTCATGCACAGATACGCAGTATTTT. This gives the protein CTSSQNSCTDTQYF.

This clone was seen a single time. The J gene is TRBJ2-6, the V gene TRBV6-5; D is unresolved. With 6 bases removed from V and 0 bases from J, the gap between germline ends came to 0 bases. This CDR3 contains 12 residues. CDR1 is MNHEY, CDR2 SVGAGI, per germline. CDR3: CASSSGANVLTF. The CDR3 DNA is TGTGCCAGCAGCTCTGGGGCCAACGTCCTGACTTTC.

The J gene is TRBJ2-2, the V gene TRBV5-1; 13 nucleotides agree with TRBD2. The CDR3 has 19 residues. Trimming cost V 0 bases and J 1 base; bases outside gene matches: 6. The germline gives CDR1 SGHRS, CDR2 YFSETQ. The CDR3 reads CASSLAGTSGAKNTGELFF. CDR3 sequence (DNA): TGCGCCAGCAGCTTGGCGGGGACTAGCGGGGCTAAGAACACCGGGGAGCTGTTTTTT.

The chain couples TRBV6-6 to TRBJ1-5, with 7 bases matching TRBD1. In germline, CDR1 is MNHNY, CDR2 SVGAGI (reference sequence). The CDR3 totals 14 residues. J was trimmed by 3 bases and V by 5 bases; bases with no gene match: 4. Here the CDR3 DNA reads TGTGCCAGCAGTATTGGGACAGACAATCAGCCCCAGCATTTT. Translating gives CASSIGTDNQPQHF.